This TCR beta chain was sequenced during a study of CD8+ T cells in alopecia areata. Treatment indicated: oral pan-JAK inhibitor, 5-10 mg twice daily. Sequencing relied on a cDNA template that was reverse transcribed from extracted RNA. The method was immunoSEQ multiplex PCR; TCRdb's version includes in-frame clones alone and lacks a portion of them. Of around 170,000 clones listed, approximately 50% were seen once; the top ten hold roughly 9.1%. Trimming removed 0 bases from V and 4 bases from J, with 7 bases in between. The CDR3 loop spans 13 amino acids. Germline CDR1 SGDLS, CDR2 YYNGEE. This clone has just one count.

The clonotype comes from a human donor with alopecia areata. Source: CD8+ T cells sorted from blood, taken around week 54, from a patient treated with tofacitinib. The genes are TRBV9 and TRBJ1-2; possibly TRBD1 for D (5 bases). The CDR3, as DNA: TGTGCCAGCAGCGTAGGGGACGGCTATGGCTACACCTTC. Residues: CASSVGDGYGYTF.